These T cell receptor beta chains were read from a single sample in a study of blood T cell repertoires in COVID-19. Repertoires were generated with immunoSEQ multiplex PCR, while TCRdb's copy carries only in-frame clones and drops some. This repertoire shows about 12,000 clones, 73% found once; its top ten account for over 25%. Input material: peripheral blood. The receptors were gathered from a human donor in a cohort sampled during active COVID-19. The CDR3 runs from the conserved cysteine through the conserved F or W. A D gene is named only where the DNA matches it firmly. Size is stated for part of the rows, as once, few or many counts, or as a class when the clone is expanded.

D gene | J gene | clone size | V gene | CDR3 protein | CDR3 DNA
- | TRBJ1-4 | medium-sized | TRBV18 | CASSPPTGSNEKLFF | TGTGCCAGCTCACCACCAACCGGGTCCAATGAAAAACTGTTTTTT
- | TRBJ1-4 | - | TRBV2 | CASSEWGQPWEKLFF | TGTGCCAGCAGTGAATGGGGCCAGCCATGGGAAAAACTGTTTTTT
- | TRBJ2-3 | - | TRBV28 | CASRGTGTDTQYF | TGTGCCAGCAGGGGAACAGGGACAGATACGCAGTATTTT
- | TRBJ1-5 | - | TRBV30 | CAWSVRGGGRQGNQPQHF | TGTGCCTGGAGTGTCCGGGGCGGGGGGCGCCAGGGGAATCAGCCCCAGCATTTT
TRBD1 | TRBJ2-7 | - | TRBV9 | CASSPGTVPLEQYF | TGTGCCAGCAGCCCCGGGACAGTGCCCCTGGAGCAGTACTTC
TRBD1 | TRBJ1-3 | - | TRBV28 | CASSRRSAGTGGNTIYF | TGTGCCAGCAGTAGGCGTAGCGCGGGGACAGGGGGAAACACCATATATTTT
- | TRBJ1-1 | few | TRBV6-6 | CASSGGQNTEAFF | TGTGCCAGCAGTGGGGGACAAAACACTGAAGCTTTCTTT
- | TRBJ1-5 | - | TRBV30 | CAWSLGWSQPQHF | TGTGCCTGGAGCCTGGGTTGGAGTCAGCCCCAGCATTTT
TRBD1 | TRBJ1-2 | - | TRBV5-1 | CASSEGQGTYGYTF | TGCGCCAGCAGCGAGGGACAGGGGACCTATGGCTACACCTTC
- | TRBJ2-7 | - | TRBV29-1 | CSVVSYSYEQYF | TGCAGCGTTGTTAGCTACTCCTACGAGCAGTACTTC
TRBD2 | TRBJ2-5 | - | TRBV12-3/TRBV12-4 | CASSGLGTKTQYF | TGTGCCAGCTCGGGACTAGGTACGAAGACCCAGTACTTC
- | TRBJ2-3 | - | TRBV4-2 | CASSHDPQGLRNTQYF | TGTGCCAGCAGCCATGACCCCCAGGGGCTTCGAAATACGCAGTATTTT
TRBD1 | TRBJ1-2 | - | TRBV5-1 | CASSVGQGGGYTF | TGCGCCAGCAGCGTGGGACAGGGAGGAGGCTACACCTTC
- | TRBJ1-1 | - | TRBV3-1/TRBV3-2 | CASSNSGVLVAEAFF | TGTGCCAGCAGCAATTCCGGGGTTTTGGTCGCTGAAGCTTTCTTT
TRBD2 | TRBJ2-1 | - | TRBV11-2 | CASSLPLAGGSYNEQFF | TGTGCCAGCAGCTTACCCCTAGCGGGAGGGTCCTACAATGAGCAGTTCTTC
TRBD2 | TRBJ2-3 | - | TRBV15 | CATSRDHRAGSTDTQYF | TGTGCCACCAGCAGAGATCACAGAGCGGGGAGCACAGATACGCAGTATTTT
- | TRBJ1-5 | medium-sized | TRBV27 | CASSLSKGEHQPQHF | TGTGCCAGCAGTTTATCGAAAGGGGAACATCAGCCCCAGCATTTT
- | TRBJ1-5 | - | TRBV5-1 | CASSLQGYSNQPQHF | TGCGCCAGCAGCTTACAGGGCTATAGCAATCAGCCCCAGCATTTT
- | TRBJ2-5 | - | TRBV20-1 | CSASAQYF | TGCAGTGCTTCCGCCCAGTACTTC
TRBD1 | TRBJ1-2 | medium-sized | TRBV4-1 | CASSQRTGLFVGYGYTF | TGCGCCAGCAGCCAGAGGACAGGGCTTTTTGTTGGGTATGGCTACACCTTC
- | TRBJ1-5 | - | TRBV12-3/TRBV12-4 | CASSFGRQPQHF | TGTGCCAGCAGTTTCGGTCGGCAGCCCCAGCATTTT
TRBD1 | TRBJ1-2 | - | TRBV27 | CASSPLRDSSSYGYTF | TGTGCCAGCAGTCCCCTCCGGGACAGTTCATCCTATGGCTACACCTTC
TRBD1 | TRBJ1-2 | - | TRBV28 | CASRSDRVRASGYTF | TGTGCCAGCAGGAGTGACAGGGTCAGGGCCAGTGGCTACACCTTC
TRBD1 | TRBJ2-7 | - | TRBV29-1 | CSVGETGARYEQYF | TGCAGCGTTGGGGAGACAGGGGCTAGGTACGAGCAGTACTTC
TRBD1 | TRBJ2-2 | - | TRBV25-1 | CASQTGGRTGELFF | TGTGCCAGCCAGACAGGGGGCCGCACCGGGGAGCTGTTTTTT
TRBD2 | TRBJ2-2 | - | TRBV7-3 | CASSLQPSGPANTGELFF | TGTGCCAGCAGCTTACAGCCTAGCGGGCCCGCGAACACCGGGGAGCTGTTTTTT
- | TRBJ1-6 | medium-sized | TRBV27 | CASRHQGPGSPLHF | TGTGCCAGCAGACATCAGGGGCCTGGTTCACCCCTCCACTTT
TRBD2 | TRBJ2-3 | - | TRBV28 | CASSSPAGGPTDTQYF | TGTGCCAGCAGTTCACCAGCGGGAGGGCCTACAGATACGCAGTATTTT
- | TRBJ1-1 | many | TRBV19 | CASKGRQGHTEAFF | TGTGCCAGTAAAGGGCGCCAGGGCCACACTGAAGCTTTCTTT
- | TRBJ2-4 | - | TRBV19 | CASTNSDRNIQYF | TGTGCCAGTACTAATTCCGACAGAAACATTCAGTACTTC
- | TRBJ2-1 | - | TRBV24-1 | CATSDLRTDGNEQFF | TGTGCCACCAGTGATCTCCGGACAGATGGCAATGAGCAGTTCTTC
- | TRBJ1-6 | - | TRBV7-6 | CASRQALGNSPLHF | TGTGCCAGCCGACAGGCCCTGGGGAATTCACCCCTCCACTTT
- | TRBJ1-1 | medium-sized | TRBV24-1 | CATREGTWTEAFF | TGTGCCACCAGGGAGGGGACGTGGACTGAAGCTTTCTTT
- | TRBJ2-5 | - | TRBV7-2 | CASSLMAGDQETQYF | TGTGCCAGCAGCCTAATGGCAGGGGACCAAGAGACCCAGTACTTC
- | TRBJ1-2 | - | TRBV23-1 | CASSQLLYGYTF | TGCGCCAGCAGTCAATTACTCTATGGCTACACCTTC
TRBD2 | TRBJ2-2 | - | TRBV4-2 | CASSQEPAGGSNTGELFF | TGTGCCAGCAGCCAAGAGCCAGCGGGGGGGTCGAACACCGGGGAGCTGTTTTTT
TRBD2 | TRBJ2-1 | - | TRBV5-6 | CASSLGGGSSYNEQFF | TGTGCCAGCAGCTTGGGGGGCGGGAGCTCCTACAATGAGCAGTTCTTC
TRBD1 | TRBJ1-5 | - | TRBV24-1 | CATSDNGQGPRGQPQHF | TGTGCCACCAGTGATAACGGACAGGGACCTAGGGGTCAGCCCCAGCATTTT
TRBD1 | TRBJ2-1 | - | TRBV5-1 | CASSPGQGWNEQFF | TGCGCCAGCTCTCCGGGACAGGGGTGGAATGAGCAGTTCTTC
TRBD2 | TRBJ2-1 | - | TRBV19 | CASSIRAGGGYNEQFF | TGTGCCAGTAGTATCAGAGCGGGAGGAGGCTACAATGAGCAGTTCTTC
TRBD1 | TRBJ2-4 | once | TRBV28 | CASSTNHRGLAKNIQYF | TGTGCCAGCAGTACTAATCACAGGGGCTTAGCCAAAAACATTCAGTACTTC
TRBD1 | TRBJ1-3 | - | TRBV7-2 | CASSSDRGSRNTIYF | TGTGCCAGCAGCTCCGACAGGGGATCTAGAAACACCATATATTTT
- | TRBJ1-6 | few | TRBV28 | CASSLARVTENNSPLHF | TGTGCCAGCAGTTTAGCTAGGGTGACAGAGAATAATTCACCCCTCCACTTT
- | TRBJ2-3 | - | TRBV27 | CASSRRGATDTQYF | TGTGCCAGCTCACGACGGGGGGCCACAGATACGCAGTATTTT
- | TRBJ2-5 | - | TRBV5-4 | CASSVKRPGLLQETQYF | TGTGCCAGCAGCGTAAAGCGTCCGGGACTCCTCCAAGAGACCCAGTACTTC
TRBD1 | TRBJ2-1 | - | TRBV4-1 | CASSQGARQGGLDEQFF | TGCGCCAGCAGCCAAGGGGCTCGACAGGGGGGGTTGGATGAGCAGTTCTTC
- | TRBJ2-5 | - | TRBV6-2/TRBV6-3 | CASSATWTQYF | TGTGCCAGCAGCGCGACATGGACCCAGTACTTC
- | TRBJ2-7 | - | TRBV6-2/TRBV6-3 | CASSFDSYEQYF | TGTGCCAGCAGTTTCGACAGCTACGAGCAGTACTTC
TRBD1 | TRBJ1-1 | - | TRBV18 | CASSLRTGGETEAFF | TGTGCCAGCTCACTCCGGACAGGGGGCGAGACTGAAGCTTTCTTT
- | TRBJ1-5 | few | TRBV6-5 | CASSPQKGSNQPQHF | TGTGCCAGCAGTCCTCAGAAGGGGAGCAATCAGCCCCAGCATTTT
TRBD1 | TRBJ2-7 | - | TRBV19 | CASTQGTGRSYEQYF | TGTGCCAGTACCCAAGGGACAGGCCGCTCCTACGAGCAGTACTTC